This is a list of T cell receptor beta chains from one sample in a study of CD4 T cells in relation to SARS-CoV-2 and coronaviruses. Clones were sequenced by immunoSEQ multiplex PCR, and TCRdb holds only the in-frame ones, with some missing. This table holds more than 20,000 clones, less than 85% found once. Antigens of these TCRs are unknown. The sequenced material came from CD4+ T cells from PBMCs, cultured in vitro. Receptors originate from a human donor in good health. The CDR3 runs from the conserved cysteine through the conserved F or W. The D gene is left open where the match is weak. Clone size is stated in some rows and not others, as once, few, many or a class when expanded.

size	J	D	V	DNA	CDR3
-	TRBJ1-6	-	TRBV19	TGTGCCAGTAGTATAGAGGGTCAGATTCGGCGTTCACCCCTCCACTTT	CASSIEGQIRRSPLHF
-	TRBJ2-1	TRBD2	TRBV6-2/TRBV6-3	TGTGCCAGCAGTTACATGTCTAGCGGGGTATACAATGAGCAGTTCTTC	CASSYMSSGVYNEQFF
-	TRBJ1-4	TRBD1	TRBV5-1	TGCGCCAGCAGCTTGGAGAGGGGGCTCAATGAAAAACTGTTTTTT	CASSLERGLNEKLFF
-	TRBJ2-3	TRBD1	TRBV5-4	TGTGCCAGCAGCTTGGGGAACAGGGGATCAACAGATACGCAGTATTTT	CASSLGNRGSTDTQYF
-	TRBJ1-4	-	TRBV19	TGTGCCAGTAGTAGGGGACGACAGGTCGGTGAAAAACTGTTTTTT	CASSRGRQVGEKLFF
-	TRBJ2-3	-	TRBV6-5	TGTGCCAGCAGTTACTTCGGCACCGTCGGGGGAGATACGCAGTATTTT	CASSYFGTVGGDTQYF
-	TRBJ2-7	TRBD2	TRBV13	TGTGCCAGCAGCGGTGGAGGGACTACCGAAAATTTCTACGAGCAGTACTTC	CASSGGGTTENFYEQYF
-	TRBJ2-2	-	TRBV9	TGTGCCAGCAGCGTTGGGACGGGGATAGTTACCGGGGAGCTGTTTTTT	CASSVGTGIVTGELFF
once	TRBJ2-5	-	TRBV4-1	TGCGCCAGCAGCCAAGGGGCAAGCGAGACCCAGTACTTC	CASSQGASETQYF
-	TRBJ2-1	TRBD2	TRBV28	TGTGCCAGCAGAGAGGGACTAGTGTGGACCAATGAGCAGTTCTTC	CASREGLVWTNEQFF
-	TRBJ2-1	TRBD2	TRBV15	TGTGCCACCAGTCGGCGGGGGTCCTACAATGAGCAGTTCTTC	CATSRRGSYNEQFF
few	TRBJ2-3	-	TRBV19	TGTGCCAGTAGTCCCCGACTAGATAACACATATCCGCAGTATTTT	CASSPRLDNTYPQYF
-	TRBJ2-7	-	TRBV19	TGTGCCAGTAGTATAGGCGGGCATGGAGCCTACGAGCAGTACTTC	CASSIGGHGAYEQYF
-	TRBJ2-5	-	TRBV27	TGTGCCAGCAGTTTATTGACGAGGGGCAGAGCGTTGGGGACCCAGTACTTC	CASSLLTRGRALGTQYF
-	TRBJ2-2	-	TRBV18	TGTGCCAGCTCATCTCTAGTGGGGAACACCGGGGAGCTGTTTTTT	CASSSLVGNTGELFF
-	TRBJ2-2	-	TRBV5-1	TGCGCCAGCAGCTTGGCCTCGCTTGGGGCAACCGGGGAGCTGTTTTTT	CASSLASLGATGELFF
-	TRBJ2-7	TRBD2	TRBV11-2	TGTGCCAGCAGACAGACACGGGACTACCAGGGCTACGAGCAGTACTTC	CASRQTRDYQGYEQYF
-	TRBJ2-5	TRBD2	TRBV24-1	TGTGCCACCAACGACGGGAGGGGGGAGACCCAGTACTTC	CATNDGRGETQYF
-	TRBJ1-2	-	TRBV28	TGTGCCAGCAGTTTTACGGCGTTCCAGGGGAAAAGCTACACCTTC	CASSFTAFQGKSYTF
-	TRBJ1-4	-	TRBV19	TGTGCCAGTAGTATAGGAAGACAGACGAATGAAAAACTGTTTTTT	CASSIGRQTNEKLFF
-	TRBJ2-6	-	TRBV3-1/TRBV3-2	TGTGCCAGCGGCCAGGAGCTCTCTGGGGCCAACGTCCTGACTTTC	CASGQELSGANVLTF
-	TRBJ1-1	TRBD1	TRBV5-1	TGCGCCAGCAGCCGCTCCGGGACAGAGAACACTGAAGCTTTCTTT	CASSRSGTENTEAFF
-	TRBJ2-3	TRBD2	TRBV19	TGTGCCAGTAGTATTGAGCCAGCGGGAAATCCTGTGAATACGCAGTATTTT	CASSIEPAGNPVNTQYF
-	TRBJ2-7	TRBD1	TRBV18	TGTGCCAGCTCACAACAGGGGGGCTACGAGCAGTACTTC	CASSQQGGYEQYF
-	TRBJ1-3	-	TRBV11-2	TGTGCCAGCAGCTTAGTATTCGGGGATGGAAACACCATATATTTT	CASSLVFGDGNTIYF
once	TRBJ1-3	TRBD1	TRBV18	TGTGCCAGCTCACCGGACAGGTCCTCTGGAAACACCATATATTTT	CASSPDRSSGNTIYF
few	TRBJ2-7	TRBD1	TRBV10-3	TGTGCCATCAGTGATGGGACAGGGTCCTACGAGCAGTACTTC	CAISDGTGSYEQYF
-	TRBJ1-1	-	TRBV6-1	TGTGCCAGCAGTGAGGGGGGCCGGTTGAACACTGAAGCTTTCTTT	CASSEGGRLNTEAFF
-	TRBJ1-6	-	TRBV9	TGTGCCAGCAGCGTAGGGGATTCACCCCTCCACTTT	CASSVGDSPLHF
-	TRBJ2-3	-	TRBV10-1	TGCGCCAGCAGTGCCGGGGATACGCAGTATTTT	CASSAGDTQYF
once	TRBJ2-1	TRBD1	TRBV18	TGTGCCAGCTCACCCCCAGGGGGCGCCGATAACAATGAGCAGTTCTTC	CASSPPGGADNNEQFF
-	TRBJ2-3	-	TRBV12-5	TGTGCTAGTGGTTCCGGGGAGTCCACAGATACGCAGTATTTT	CASGSGESTDTQYF
few	TRBJ2-1	TRBD2	TRBV19	TGTGCCAGTAGTTTAGCTAGCGGGAACAATGAGCAGTTCTTC	CASSLASGNNEQFF
-	TRBJ2-3	TRBD2	TRBV4-1	TGCGCCAGCAGCCAAGAGGGGCTAGCGGGATGGGATACGCAGTATTTT	CASSQEGLAGWDTQYF
-	TRBJ2-1	-	TRBV7-7	TGTGCCAGCAGCTCAGACGGAGAGGACAATGAGCAGTTCTTC	CASSSDGEDNEQFF
few	TRBJ1-1	-	TRBV28	TGTGCCAGCAGTTTTGGTCCAGGCACTGAAGCTTTCTTT	CASSFGPGTEAFF
-	TRBJ1-4	-	TRBV5-1	TGCGCCAGCAGCCTCGGCAATGAAAAACTGTTTTTT	CASSLGNEKLFF
-	TRBJ2-1	-	TRBV24-1	TGTGCCACCAGTAGGCTTCGGGACCAGCAGTTCTTC	CATSRLRDQQFF
-	TRBJ1-5	-	TRBV23-1	TGCGCCAGCAGCATATTGGGGGCGCGTATTGTCGGCAATCAGCCCCAGCATTTT	CASSILGARIVGNQPQHF
-	TRBJ1-6	-	TRBV3-1/TRBV3-2	TGTGCCAGCAGCCTTCAGGGACATTCACCCCTCCACTTT	CASSLQGHSPLHF
-	TRBJ1-2	-	TRBV5-4	TGTGCCAGCAGCTTGGACAGTTCGGGCTACACCTTC	CASSLDSSGYTF
-	TRBJ1-3	-	TRBV30	TGTGCCTGGATCTTTGGAACTGGAAACACCATATATTTT	CAWIFGTGNTIYF
-	TRBJ2-4	-	TRBV3-1/TRBV3-2	TGTGCCAGCAGCCAGGGACTTGGGGGCAAAAACATTCAGTACTTC	CASSQGLGGKNIQYF
few	TRBJ2-2	-	TRBV28	TGTGCCAGCAGTTTTCATACCAAGAACACCGGGGAGCTGTTTTTT	CASSFHTKNTGELFF
-	TRBJ2-3	-	TRBV14	TGTGCCAGCAGCCAAAGATCAGGGGACCACACGCAGTATTTT	CASSQRSGDHTQYF